The following is a T cell receptor (beta chain) sequence with its context. Its cognate antigen is unknown. These data come from a study of long-term antiretroviral therapy in people with HIV. Whole-study results and caveats: Pre-ART expanded clones dominated the repertoire at every time point. Whereas controls had wider CDR3 length ranges, HIV repertoires had narrower ones.

Trimming took off 3 bases at V and 6 bases at J, with 12 bases between the two ends. The germline V gene has CDR1 MNHEY and CDR2 SVGAGI. The CDR3 runs 14 residues. Version v3.0 of the immunoSEQ assay ran at survey level. Using immunoSEQ multiplex PCR, the repertoire was profiled, and TCRdb retains in-frame clones only, with some absent. Among more than 15,000 clones listed, about three quarters were seen once. This clonotype originated in a young woman with HIV. V usage is TRBV6-5 and J usage is TRBJ1-5, with no clear D. The sequences come from unsorted PBMCs, collected 2.9 years after starting antiretroviral therapy. CDR3: CASSYSAASQPQHF. The CDR3 DNA reads TGTGCCAGCAGTTATTCGGCGGCATCTCAGCCCCAGCATTTT.